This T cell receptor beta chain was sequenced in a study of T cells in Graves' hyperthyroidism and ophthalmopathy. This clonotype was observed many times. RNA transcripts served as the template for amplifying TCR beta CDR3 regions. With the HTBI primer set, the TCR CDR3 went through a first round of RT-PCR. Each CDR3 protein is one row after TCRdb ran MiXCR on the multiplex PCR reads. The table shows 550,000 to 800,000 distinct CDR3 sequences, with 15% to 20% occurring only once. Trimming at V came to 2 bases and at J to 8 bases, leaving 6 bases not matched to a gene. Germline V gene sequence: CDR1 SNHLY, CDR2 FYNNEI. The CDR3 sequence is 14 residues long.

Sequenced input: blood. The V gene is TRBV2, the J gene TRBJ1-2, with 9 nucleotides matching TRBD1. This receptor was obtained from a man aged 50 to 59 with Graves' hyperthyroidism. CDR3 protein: CASSEWDRAEGYTF. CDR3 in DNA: TGTGCCAGCAGTGAATGGGACAGGGCTGAAGGCTACACCTTC.